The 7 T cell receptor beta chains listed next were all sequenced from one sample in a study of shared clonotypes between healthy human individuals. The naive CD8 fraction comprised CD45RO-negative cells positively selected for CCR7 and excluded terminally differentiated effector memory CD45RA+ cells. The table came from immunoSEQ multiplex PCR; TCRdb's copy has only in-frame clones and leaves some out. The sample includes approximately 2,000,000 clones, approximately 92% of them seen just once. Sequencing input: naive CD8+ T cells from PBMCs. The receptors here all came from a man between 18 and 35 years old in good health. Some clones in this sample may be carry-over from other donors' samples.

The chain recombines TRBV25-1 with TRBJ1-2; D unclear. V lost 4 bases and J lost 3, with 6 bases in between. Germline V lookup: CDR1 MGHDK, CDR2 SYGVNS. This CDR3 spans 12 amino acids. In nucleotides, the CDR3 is TGTGCCAGCAGTGCAGATTACTATGGCTACACCTTC. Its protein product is CASSADYYGYTF.

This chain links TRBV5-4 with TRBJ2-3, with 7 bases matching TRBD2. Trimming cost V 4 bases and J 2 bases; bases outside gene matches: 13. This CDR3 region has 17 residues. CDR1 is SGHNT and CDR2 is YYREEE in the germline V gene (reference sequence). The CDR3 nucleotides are TGTGCCAGCAGCATCGATCCAGGGACTATGGCCACAGATACGCAGTATTTT. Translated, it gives CASSIDPGTMATDTQYF.

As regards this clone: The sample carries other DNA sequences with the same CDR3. The CDR3 region is CASSGSGSSYNEQFF. CDR3 DNA: TGTGCCAGCAGCGGTAGCGGTAGCTCCTACAATGAGCAGTTCTTC. The V call is TRBV9, the J call TRBJ2-1; D might be TRBD2 (6 bases). With 3 bases removed from V and 0 bases from J, the gap between germline ends came to 10 bases. This CDR3 region has 15 residues. The germline V gene encodes CDR1 SGDLS and CDR2 YYNGEE.

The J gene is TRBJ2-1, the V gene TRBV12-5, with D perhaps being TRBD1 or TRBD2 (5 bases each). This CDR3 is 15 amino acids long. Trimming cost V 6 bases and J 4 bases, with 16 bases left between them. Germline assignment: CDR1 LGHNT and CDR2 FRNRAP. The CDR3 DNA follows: TGTGCTAGTGGGGCGGAAAGGGACGGATACAATGAGCAGTTCTTC. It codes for CASGAERDGYNEQFF.

In DNA, the CDR3 is TGTGCCAGCAGTTTTTTTACAGGCATGGGCACTGAAGCTTTCTTT. Translation gives CASSFFTGMGTEAFF. The J gene is TRBJ1-1, the V gene TRBV27; TRBD1 is a possible D gene (5 bases). There are 15 residues in the CDR3. Trimming removed 3 bases from V and 4 bases from J, with 15 bases in between. CDR1 and CDR2 (germline): MNHEY, SMNVEV (reference sequence).

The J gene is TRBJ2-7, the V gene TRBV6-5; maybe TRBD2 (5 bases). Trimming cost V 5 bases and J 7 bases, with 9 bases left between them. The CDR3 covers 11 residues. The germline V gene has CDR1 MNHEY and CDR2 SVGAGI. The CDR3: CASSTSGEQYF. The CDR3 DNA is TGTGCCAGCAGTACCTCGGGGGAGCAGTACTTC.

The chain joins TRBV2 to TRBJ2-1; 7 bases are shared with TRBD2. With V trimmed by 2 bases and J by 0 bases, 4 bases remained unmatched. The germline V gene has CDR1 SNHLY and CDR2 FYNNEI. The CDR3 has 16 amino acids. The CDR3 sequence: CASSEISGYSYNEQFF. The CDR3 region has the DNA TGTGCCAGCAGTGAAATTAGCGGGTACTCCTACAATGAGCAGTTCTTC.